This entry concerns a single T cell receptor beta chain. Its antigen remains unknown. Here immunoSEQ multiplex PCR was the method, and the copy in TCRdb shows in-frame clones only, minus some. The sample has around 2,000,000 clones, about 95% seen once. This record belongs to a study of shared clonotypes between healthy human individuals. Study context: Three CD4 naive, three CD4 memory, two CD8 naive and one CD8 memory plate were used per donor. Study-wide points: Four donors held about 4.5% of naive CD4 clonotypes in common. Depth was large, yet rarefaction showed that sorted-subset sequencing was incomplete.

Researchers partitioned CD4+ cells into CD45RA+ naive and CD45RA-negative memory subsets. The germline V gene encodes CDR1 SGDLS and CDR2 YYNGEE. With 6 bases removed from V and 9 bases from J, the gap between germline ends came to 19 bases. The CDR3 has 14 amino acids. This TCR came from a man aged 18 to 29 in good health. The chain couples TRBV9 to TRBJ2-1, with D possibly being TRBD2 (7 bases). Material: naive CD4+ T cells sorted from blood. Subset meaning: CD45RA+ positively selected. CDR3: CASNGGLTSGEQFF. CDR3 DNA sequence: TGTGCCAGCAACGGGGGGCTGACCTCGGGTGAGCAGTTCTTC.